The 23 T cell receptor beta chains listed next were all sequenced from one sample in a study of T-cell reconstitution after alpha-beta-depleted transplantation in children. The TCRbeta library incorporated unique molecular identifiers. Each CDR3 protein gets one entry after TCRdb re-called the PCR reads with MiXCR. The sample yields around 480,000 distinct CDR3 sequences, about 30% seen once. Here the sequenced sample was PBMCs from the stem cell graft donor, taken from the stem cell graft. The receptors shown here come from a human donor who donated a stem cell graft to a child with aplastic anemia.

This chain links TRBV5-1 with TRBJ1-2; D is unclear. This CDR3 has 13 amino acids. Germline CDR1 and CDR2: SGHRS and YFSETQ. V lost 4 bases to trimming and J lost 8 bases, with 15 bases between them. DNA of the CDR3: TGCGCCAGCAGCCCCTCTGGAGCCCTCGGCTACACCTTC. This codes for CASSPSGALGYTF.

The chain is built from TRBV5-4 and TRBJ2-5; TRBD1 or TRBD2 may be the D gene (5 bases each). The CDR3 consists of 13 residues. Germline values: CDR1 SGHNT, CDR2 YYREEE (reference sequence). V gave up 3 bases and J gave up 5 bases, with 11 bases separating them. Here the CDR3 reads CASSSFWGETQYF. As DNA, the CDR3 is TGTGCCAGCAGCTCCTTTTGGGGGGAGACCCAGTACTTC.

V usage is TRBV20-1 and J usage is TRBJ2-5, with D perhaps TRBD1 (6 bases). This CDR3 contains 14 residues. CDR1 DFQATT and CDR2 SNEGSKA come from the germline V gene (reference sequence). V lost 8 bases and J 5 bases, leaving 21 bases between the germline ends. CDR3 sequence reads: CSLRRPDRGETQYF. In nucleotides, the CDR3 is TGCAGTCTCCGCCGCCCGGACAGAGGGGAGACCCAGTACTTC.

Here the CDR3 reads CSAEQETQYF. DNA of the CDR3: TGCAGTGCTGAACAAGAGACCCAGTACTTC. J is TRBJ2-5 and V is TRBV20-1; D is ambiguous. Germline values: CDR1 DFQATT, CDR2 SNEGSKA (reference sequence). Trimming left V 5 bases short and J 2 bases short, with 3 bases between. This CDR3 is built from 10 residues.

This clonotype has just a few counts. J is TRBJ1-1 and V is TRBV27, with D maybe TRBD1 (5 bases). The CDR3 covers 14 residues. From germline, CDR1 is MNHEY and CDR2 SMNVEV (reference sequence). Trimming took 2 bases from V and 3 from J, leaving 10 bases between them. The CDR3 protein is CASSLGQGYTEAFF. Written as DNA, the CDR3 is TGTGCCAGCAGTTTAGGCCAGGGCTACACTGAAGCTTTCTTT.

The table lists this clonotype with a few counts. The rearrangement joins TRBV19 to TRBJ2-1; 11 bases align to TRBD2. The CDR3 is 14 residues long. Germline V gives CDR1 LNHDA, CDR2 SQIVND (reference sequence). Trimming cost V 8 bases and J 2 bases; bases outside gene matches: 2. CDR3 nucleotide sequence: TGTGCCAGTGAACTAGCGGGAGCCTACAATGAGCAGTTCTTC. Translation: CASELAGAYNEQFF.

This clonotype has a handful of counts. The chain links TRBV7-9 to TRBJ2-7; TRBD2 aligns across 10 bases. J was trimmed by 7 bases and V by 0 bases; bases with no gene match: 9. This CDR3 is built from 16 residues. The V gene's germline CDR1 is SEHNR and CDR2 FQNEAQ (reference sequence). Written as DNA, the CDR3 is TGTGCCAGCAGCTTAGCGGTCCTAGCGGGAGATTTGGAGCAGTACTTC. This sequence encodes CASSLAVLAGDLEQYF.

The rearrangement links TRBV9 to TRBJ2-1; 7 bases map to TRBD2. This CDR3 spans 15 amino acids. Germline CDR1 SGDLS, CDR2 YYNGEE. V shed 4 bases and J 4 bases; nucleotides not matched to a gene: 8. DNA of the CDR3: TGTGCCAGCAGCCCTGGGACTACTACTTACAATGAGCAGTTCTTC. It codes for CASSPGTTTYNEQFF.

This clonotype was found a few times. This chain links TRBV12-3 or TRBV12-4 with TRBJ2-5, with 9 bases matching TRBD1. The V and J ends lost 2 bases and 3 bases, in that order; junction bases with no gene match: 7. This CDR3 has 16 amino acids. This CDR3 reads CASSLLDRGLEETQYF. CDR3 DNA sequence: TGTGCCAGCAGTTTACTAGACAGGGGGTTAGAAGAGACCCAGTACTTC.

The chain recombines TRBV20-1 with TRBJ2-7; no firm D call. CDR1 is DFQATT and CDR2 is SNEGSKA in the germline V gene (reference sequence). This CDR3 region has 15 residues. Trimming took off 0 bases at V and 4 bases at J, with 16 bases between the two ends. CDR3: CSARDLVSSGYEQYF. The DNA of the CDR3 is TGCAGTGCTAGAGATCTTGTCTCCTCCGGATACGAGCAGTACTTC.

The J gene is TRBJ2-1, the V gene TRBV20-1; 7 bases agree with TRBD1. Germline loops: CDR1 DFQATT, CDR2 SNEGSKA (reference sequence). CDR3 length: 18 amino acids. Losses at the gene ends were 6 bases for V and 0 bases for J; bases not matched to a gene: 17. As DNA, the CDR3 is TGCAGTGCGGAAGGGGGCCGGGGTTTCAGGAGCTCCTACAATGAGCAGTTCTTC. Its translation: CSAEGGRGFRSSYNEQFF.

A few counts support this clonotype. This rearrangement joins TRBV10-3 to TRBJ1-6; D ambiguous. The CDR3 spans 14 residues. V was pared by 3 bases and J by 9 bases, with 12 bases between. Germline assignment: CDR1 ENHRY and CDR2 SYGVKD. CDR3 bases: TGTGCCATCAGTGATGGGGAGGGATTTTCACCCCTCCACTTT. This gives the protein CAISDGEGFSPLHF.

V usage is TRBV29-1 and J usage is TRBJ2-7; D possibly uses TRBD1 or TRBD2 (5 bases each). CDR3 size: 12 residues. The ends were cut back, 6 bases at V and 4 bases at J, with 13 bases in the middle. CDR1 is SQVTM and CDR2 is ANQGSEA in the germline V gene. CDR3 loop: CSVNRGHYEQYV. The CDR3 bases are TGCAGCGTAAACCGGGGCCATTACGAGCAGTACGTC.

This chain joins TRBV6-1 and TRBJ2-7; 11 bases match TRBD2. The CDR3 totals 15 residues. The junction had 9 bases not matched to a gene; V was cut back by 6 bases and J by 5 bases. The germline V gene has CDR1 MNHNS and CDR2 SASEGT. The CDR3 DNA reads TGTGCCAGCAGCCCGGGACTAGCGGTTAAAAACGAGCAGTACGTC. It codes for CASSPGLAVKNEQYV.

This clonotype was seen a few times. The chain joins TRBV5-1 to TRBJ1-5; 8 bases align to TRBD1. In germline, CDR1 is SGHRS, CDR2 YFSETQ. The CDR3 contains 15 residues. The V gene end was trimmed by 1 base and the J gene end by 4 bases; junction bases not matched to a gene: 4. For the CDR3, the DNA is TGCGCCAGCAGCTTGACGGGACAGGCAAATCAGCCCCAGCATTTT. Its translation is CASSLTGQANQPQHF.

The rearrangement uses TRBV7-9 and TRBJ1-2; 7 bases agree with TRBD1. The CDR3 is made up of 15 amino acids. Germline values: CDR1 SEHNR, CDR2 FQNEAQ (reference sequence). Germline trimming cut 5 bases from V and 7 bases from J; bases unmatched to any gene: 13. CDR3 in DNA: TGTGCCAGCAGCAACGACAGGGCGCAAAGTCTTGGCTACACCTTC. This codes for CASSNDRAQSLGYTF.

V and J are TRBV18 and TRBJ2-3; no definite D call. This CDR3 has 14 residues. Trimming stripped 3 bases from V and 4 bases from J, with 11 bases between. Germline V lookup: CDR1 KGHSH, CDR2 LQKENI. CDR3 region: CASSPRPGADTQYF. CDR3 DNA: TGTGCCAGCTCACCCAGACCCGGCGCAGATACGCAGTATTTT.

This clonotype was observed a few times. The chain combines TRBV29-1 with TRBJ2-6, with a possible D match to TRBD2 (5 bases). Germline lookup yields CDR1 SQVTM and CDR2 ANQGSEA. The ends were cut back, 5 bases at V and 0 bases at J, with 17 bases in the middle. There are 17 residues in the CDR3. In DNA form, the CDR3 reads TGCAGCGTTAAATACCGGGATTTGGACTCTGGGGCCAACGTCCTGACTTTC. This translates into CSVKYRDLDSGANVLTF.

This clonotype turned up a few times. V and J are TRBV11-2 and TRBJ2-3, with D perhaps being TRBD1 or TRBD2 (5 bases each). The CDR3 loop spans 14 amino acids. Germline V gives CDR1 SGHAT, CDR2 FQNNGV. Trimming pared 6 bases from V and 4 bases from J, leaving 14 bases between. This chain's CDR3 is CASSFLQEADTQYF. The CDR3 DNA reads TGTGCCAGCAGTTTTCTACAGGAGGCAGATACGCAGTATTTT. Looking up the rest from reference TRBV11-2 and TRBJ2-3 gives the full variable domain: EAGVAQSPRYKIIEKRQSVAFWCNPISGHATLYWYQQILGQGPKLLIQFQNNGVVDDSQLPKDRFSAERLKGVDSTLKIQPAKLEDSAVYLCASSFLQEADTQYFGPGTRLTVL.

For the CDR3, the DNA is TGTGCCAGCAGCCAACGGACTAGCGGATCCACAGATACGCAGTATTTT. Protein sequence: CASSQRTSGSTDTQYF. V usage is TRBV3-1 and J usage is TRBJ2-3; the match to TRBD2 covers 10 bases. Unmatched junction bases numbered 4, after V lost 2 bases and J lost 2 bases. Germline assignment: CDR1 LGHDT and CDR2 YNNKEL (reference sequence). The CDR3 length is 16 residues.

The chain recombines TRBV25-1 with TRBJ1-5; possible D gene TRBD1, 5 bases. Trimming left V 4 bases short and J 6 bases short, with 10 bases between. The CDR3 length is 13 residues. CDR1 and CDR2 from the germline V gene are MGHDK and SYGVNS. The CDR3 loop reads CASSATGGQPQHF. CDR3 DNA sequence: TGTGCCAGCAGTGCGACCGGGGGTCAGCCCCAGCATTTT.

The chain is built from TRBV11-3 and TRBJ2-3; 9 bases are a match to TRBD1. Germline loops: CDR1 SGHNT, CDR2 YENEEA. The CDR3 runs 13 residues. The V and J ends lost 10 bases and 4 bases, in that order; junction bases with no gene match: 6. CDR3 nucleotide sequence: TGTGCCACTCGGGACAGGGCCTCAGATACGCAGTATTTT. Encoded protein: CATRDRASDTQYF.

This clonotype has more than one count but fewer than ten. The V gene is TRBV7-2, the J gene TRBJ1-6, with 9 bases matching TRBD1. The length of the CDR3 is 17 residues. CDR1 SGHTA and CDR2 FQGNSA come from the germline V gene. V lost 5 bases, J lost 10 bases, and 15 bases stayed unmatched. The CDR3 region has the DNA TGTGCCAGCAGCCCACACCTTTCGGGACAGGGCGGATCACCCCTCCACTTT. Its protein is CASSPHLSGQGGSPLHF.